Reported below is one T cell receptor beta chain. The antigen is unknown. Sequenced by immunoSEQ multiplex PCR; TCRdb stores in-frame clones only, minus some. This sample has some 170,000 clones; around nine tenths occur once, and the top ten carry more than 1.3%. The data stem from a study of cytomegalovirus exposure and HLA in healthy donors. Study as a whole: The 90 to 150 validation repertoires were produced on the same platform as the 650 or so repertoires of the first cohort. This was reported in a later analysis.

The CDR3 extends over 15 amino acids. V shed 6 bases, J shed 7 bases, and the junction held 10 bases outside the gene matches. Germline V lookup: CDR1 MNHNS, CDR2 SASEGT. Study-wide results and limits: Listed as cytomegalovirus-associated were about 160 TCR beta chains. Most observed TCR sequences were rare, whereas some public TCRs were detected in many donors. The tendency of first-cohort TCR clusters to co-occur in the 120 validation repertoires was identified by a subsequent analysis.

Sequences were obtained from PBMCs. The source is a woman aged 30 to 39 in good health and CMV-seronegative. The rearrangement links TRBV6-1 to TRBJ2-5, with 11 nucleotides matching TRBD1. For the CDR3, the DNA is TGTGCCAGCAGGACGGACAGGGGGCAAGTGGGGACCCAGTACTTC. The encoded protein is CASRTDRGQVGTQYF.